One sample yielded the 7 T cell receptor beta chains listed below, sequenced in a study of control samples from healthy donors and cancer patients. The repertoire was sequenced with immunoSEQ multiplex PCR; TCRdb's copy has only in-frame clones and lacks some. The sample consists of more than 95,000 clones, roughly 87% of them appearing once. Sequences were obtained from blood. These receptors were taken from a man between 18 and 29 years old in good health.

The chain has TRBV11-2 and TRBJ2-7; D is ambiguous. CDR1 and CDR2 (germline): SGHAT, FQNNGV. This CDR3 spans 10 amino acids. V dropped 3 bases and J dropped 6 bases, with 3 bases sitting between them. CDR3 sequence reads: CASSLGEQYF. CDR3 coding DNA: TGTGCCAGCAGCTTGGGCGAGCAGTACTTC.

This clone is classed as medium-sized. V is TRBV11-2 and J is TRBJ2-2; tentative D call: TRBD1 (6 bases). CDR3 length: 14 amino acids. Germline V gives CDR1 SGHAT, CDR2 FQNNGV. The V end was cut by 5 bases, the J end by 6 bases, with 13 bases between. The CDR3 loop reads CASSEHRVAGELFF. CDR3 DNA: TGTGCCAGCAGCGAGCACAGGGTTGCCGGGGAGCTGTTTTTT.

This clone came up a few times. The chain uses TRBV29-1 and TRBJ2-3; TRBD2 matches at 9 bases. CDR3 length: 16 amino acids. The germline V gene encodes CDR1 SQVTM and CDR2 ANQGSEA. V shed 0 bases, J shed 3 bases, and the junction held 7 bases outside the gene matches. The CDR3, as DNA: TGCAGCGTTGAAGATCGGTATAGCGGGAGTACAGATACGCAGTATTTT. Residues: CSVEDRYSGSTDTQYF.

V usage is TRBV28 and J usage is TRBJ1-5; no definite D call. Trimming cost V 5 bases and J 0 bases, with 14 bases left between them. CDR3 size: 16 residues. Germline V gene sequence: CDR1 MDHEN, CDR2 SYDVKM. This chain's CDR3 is CASSETRGSSNQPQHF. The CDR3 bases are TGTGCCAGCAGTGAAACCCGGGGATCTAGCAATCAGCCCCAGCATTTT.

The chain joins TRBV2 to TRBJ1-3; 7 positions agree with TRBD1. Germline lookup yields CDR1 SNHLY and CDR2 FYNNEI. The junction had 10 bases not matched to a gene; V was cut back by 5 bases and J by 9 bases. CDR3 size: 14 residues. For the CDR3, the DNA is TGTGCCAGCAGTCAAAATAGGGAGGGGGCCACCATATATTTT. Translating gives CASSQNREGATIYF.

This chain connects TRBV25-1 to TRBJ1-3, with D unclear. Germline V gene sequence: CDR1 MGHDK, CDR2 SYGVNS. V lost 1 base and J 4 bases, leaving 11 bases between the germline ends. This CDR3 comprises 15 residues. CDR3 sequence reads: CASSEFGVVGNTIYF. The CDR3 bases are TGTGCCAGCAGTGAATTTGGGGTAGTCGGAAACACCATATATTTT.

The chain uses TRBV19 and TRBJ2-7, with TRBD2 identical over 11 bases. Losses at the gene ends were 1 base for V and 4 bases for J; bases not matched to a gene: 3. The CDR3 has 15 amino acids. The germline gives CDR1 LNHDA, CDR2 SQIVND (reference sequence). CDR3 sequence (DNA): TGTGCCAGTAGTATAGTAACTAGCGGGAGTTACGAGCAGTACTTC. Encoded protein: CASSIVTSGSYEQYF.